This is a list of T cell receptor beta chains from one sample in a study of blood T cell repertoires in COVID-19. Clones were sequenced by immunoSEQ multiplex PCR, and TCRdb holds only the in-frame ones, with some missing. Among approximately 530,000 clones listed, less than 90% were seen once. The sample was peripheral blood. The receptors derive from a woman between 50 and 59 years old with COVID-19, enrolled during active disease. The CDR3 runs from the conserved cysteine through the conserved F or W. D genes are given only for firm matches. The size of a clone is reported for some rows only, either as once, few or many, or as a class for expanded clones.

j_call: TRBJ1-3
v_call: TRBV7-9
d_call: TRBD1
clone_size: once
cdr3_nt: TGTGCCAGCAGACCGGGGACAGCTGGAAACACCATATATTTT
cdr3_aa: CASRPGTAGNTIYF

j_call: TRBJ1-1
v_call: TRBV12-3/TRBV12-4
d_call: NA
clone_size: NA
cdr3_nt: TGTGCCAGCAGAACTACGGTGGGCACTGAAGCTTTCTTT
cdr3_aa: CASRTTVGTEAFF

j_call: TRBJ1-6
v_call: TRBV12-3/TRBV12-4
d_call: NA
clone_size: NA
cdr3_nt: TGTGCCAGCAGTTGGACGGGGAATTCACCCCTCCACTTT
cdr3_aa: CASSWTGNSPLHF

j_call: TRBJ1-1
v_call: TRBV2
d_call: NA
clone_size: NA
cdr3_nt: TGTGCCAGCACCTATAGGAGGGCCGTGAACACTGAAGCTTTCTTT
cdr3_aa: CASTYRRAVNTEAFF

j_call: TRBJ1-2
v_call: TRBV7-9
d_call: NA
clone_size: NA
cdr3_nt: TGTGCCAGCAGCTCGGAGTCGAGGGACTATGGCTACACCTTC
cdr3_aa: CASSSESRDYGYTF

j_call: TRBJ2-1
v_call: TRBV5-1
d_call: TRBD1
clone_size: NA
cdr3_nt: TGCGCCAGCAGCTTCGGGACAGGGATCTATGAGCAGTTCTTC
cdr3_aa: CASSFGTGIYEQFF

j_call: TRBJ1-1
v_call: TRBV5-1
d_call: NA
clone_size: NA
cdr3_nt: TGCGCCAGCACCCCTGACATAAGACGGGGGACTGAAGCTTTCTTT
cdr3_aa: CASTPDIRRGTEAFF

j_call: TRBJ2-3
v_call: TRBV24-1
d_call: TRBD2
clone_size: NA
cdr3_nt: TGTGCCACCAGTGATATACTAGCGGGGATCACAGATACGCAGTATTTT
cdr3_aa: CATSDILAGITDTQYF

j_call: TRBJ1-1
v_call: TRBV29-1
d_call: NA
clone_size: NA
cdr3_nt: TGCAGCGTTTGGGGGGCTGAAGCTTTCTTT
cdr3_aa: CSVWGAEAFF

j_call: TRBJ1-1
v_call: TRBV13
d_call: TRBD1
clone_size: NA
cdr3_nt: TGTGCCAGCAGCTTCCGGGACAGGATTATAGCTTTCTTT
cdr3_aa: CASSFRDRIIAFF

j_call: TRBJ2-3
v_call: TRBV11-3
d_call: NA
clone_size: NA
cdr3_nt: TGTGCCAGCAGCAGTCTACTTTCGACAGGCCATACGCAGTATTTT
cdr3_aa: CASSSLLSTGHTQYF

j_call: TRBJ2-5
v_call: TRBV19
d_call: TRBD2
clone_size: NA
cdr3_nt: TGTGCCAGTAGTATTGAAGGACTAGCGGGGGGGCCGTTAGAGACCCAGTACTTC
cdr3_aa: CASSIEGLAGGPLETQYF

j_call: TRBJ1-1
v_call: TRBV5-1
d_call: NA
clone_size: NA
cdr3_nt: TGCGCCAGCAGCCTCTCTACAGAGAACACTGAAGCTTTCTTT
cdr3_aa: CASSLSTENTEAFF

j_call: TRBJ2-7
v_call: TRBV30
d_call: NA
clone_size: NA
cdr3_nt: TGTGCCTGGAGTCCGGACAGAGACGTCTACGAGCAGTACTTC
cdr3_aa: CAWSPDRDVYEQYF

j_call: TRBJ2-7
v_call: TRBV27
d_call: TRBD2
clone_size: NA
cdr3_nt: TGTGCCAGCAGTCCACTTAGCGGGGGGTCCTACGAGCAGTACTTC
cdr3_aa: CASSPLSGGSYEQYF

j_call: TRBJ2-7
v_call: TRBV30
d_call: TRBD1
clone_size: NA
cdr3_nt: TGTGCCTGGAGTCCCGCCGGGACAGTGATCCACGAGCAGTACTTC
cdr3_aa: CAWSPAGTVIHEQYF

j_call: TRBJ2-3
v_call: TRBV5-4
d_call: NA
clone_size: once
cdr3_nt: TGTGCCAGCAGCCCTGGTACTAGCACAGATACGCAGTATTTT
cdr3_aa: CASSPGTSTDTQYF

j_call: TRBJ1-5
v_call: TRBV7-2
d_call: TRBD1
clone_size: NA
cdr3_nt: TGTGCCAGCAGCTGGACAGGGAGTCAGCCCCAGCATTTT
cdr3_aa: CASSWTGSQPQHF

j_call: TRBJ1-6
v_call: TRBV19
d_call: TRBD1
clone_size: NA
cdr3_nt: TGTGCCAGTAGTATTATCGGGACAGGGGGTTCACCCCTCCACTTT
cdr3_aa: CASSIIGTGGSPLHF

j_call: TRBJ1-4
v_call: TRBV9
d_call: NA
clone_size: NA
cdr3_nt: TGTGCCAGCAGCGTAGTGACAGGTGAAAAACTGTTTTTT
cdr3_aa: CASSVVTGEKLFF

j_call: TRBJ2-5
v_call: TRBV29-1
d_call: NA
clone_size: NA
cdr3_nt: TGCAGCGTTGCCGCGGGCCAAGAGACCCAGTACTTC
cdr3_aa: CSVAAGQETQYF

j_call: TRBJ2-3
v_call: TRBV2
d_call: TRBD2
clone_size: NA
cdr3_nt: TGTGCCAGCAGTGAACGGCTAGCGGGGGCAGATACGCAGTATTTT
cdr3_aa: CASSERLAGADTQYF

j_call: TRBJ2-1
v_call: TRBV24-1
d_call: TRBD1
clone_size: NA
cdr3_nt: TGTGCCACCAGTGACTCTGGACAGGGCGGCGAGCAGTTCTTC
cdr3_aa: CATSDSGQGGEQFF

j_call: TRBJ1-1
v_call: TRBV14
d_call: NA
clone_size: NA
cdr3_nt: TGTGCCAGCAGCCAAGAATGGGGGCCTTGGAACACTGAAGCTTTCTTT
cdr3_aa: CASSQEWGPWNTEAFF

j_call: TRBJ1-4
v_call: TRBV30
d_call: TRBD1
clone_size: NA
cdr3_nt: TGTGCCTGGGAGGGGACAGCGTCTGAAAAACTGTTTTTT
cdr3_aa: CAWEGTASEKLFF

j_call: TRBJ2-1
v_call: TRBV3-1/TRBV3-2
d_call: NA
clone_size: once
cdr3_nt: TGTGCCAGCAGCCAAGATCTCCGGCGGTCCCTAACGTCGAATGAGCAGTTCTTC
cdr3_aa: CASSQDLRRSLTSNEQFF

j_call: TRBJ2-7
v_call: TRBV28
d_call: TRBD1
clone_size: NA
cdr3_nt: TGTGCCATAAGTCAGGACAGGGGGCGAGACGAGCAGTACTTC
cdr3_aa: CAISQDRGRDEQYF

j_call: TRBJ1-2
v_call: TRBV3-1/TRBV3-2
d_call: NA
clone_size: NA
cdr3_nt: TGTGCCAGCAGCCCCCGGGGGGCAGGGGACTACACCTTC
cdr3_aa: CASSPRGAGDYTF

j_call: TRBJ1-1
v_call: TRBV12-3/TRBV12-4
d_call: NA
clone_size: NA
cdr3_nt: TGTGCCAGCAGTGCGCGGTATGGCACTGAAGCTTTCTTT
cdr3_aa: CASSARYGTEAFF

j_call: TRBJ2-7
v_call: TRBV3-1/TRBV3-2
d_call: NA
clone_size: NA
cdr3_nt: TGTGCCAGCAGCCAATTAGCGAGCGAGCAGTACTTC
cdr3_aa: CASSQLASEQYF

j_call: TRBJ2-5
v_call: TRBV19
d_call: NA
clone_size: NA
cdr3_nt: TGTGCCAGTAGTGGAGGGGGGGCCTGGGAGACCCAGTACTTC
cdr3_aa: CASSGGGAWETQYF

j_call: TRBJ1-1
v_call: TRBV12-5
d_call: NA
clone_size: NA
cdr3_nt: TGTGCTAGTGGTCCTCGCCTCCAGGGAAGAGGCGAAGCTTTCTTT
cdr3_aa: CASGPRLQGRGEAFF

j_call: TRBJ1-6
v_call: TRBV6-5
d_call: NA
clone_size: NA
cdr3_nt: TGTGCCAGCAGCCAGGGAGGGGGTAATTCACCCCTCCACTTT
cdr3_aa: CASSQGGGNSPLHF

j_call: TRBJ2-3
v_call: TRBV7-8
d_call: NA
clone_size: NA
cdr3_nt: TGTGCCAGCAGCTCGGAGCTGCGCACAGATACGCAGTATTTT
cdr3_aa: CASSSELRTDTQYF

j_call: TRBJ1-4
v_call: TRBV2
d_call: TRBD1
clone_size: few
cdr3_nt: TGTGCCAGCCCCGGGACAGATAATGAAAAACTGTTTTTT
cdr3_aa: CASPGTDNEKLFF

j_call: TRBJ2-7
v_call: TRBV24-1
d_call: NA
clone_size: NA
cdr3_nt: TGTGCCACCCAACCAAAGAACAGGGACGAGCAGTACTTC
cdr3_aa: CATQPKNRDEQYF